This TCR beta chain is drawn from a study of monozygotic twins with inflammatory bowel disease. Study-level points and caveats: Findings did not support one strong IBD-associated signal or clonotype. Twins with IBD were found to have lower TCRbeta diversity (inverse Simpson) than healthy co-twins.

Each UMI harboured a 6-nucleotide sample barcode and was appended via template switching. Each CDR3 protein gets one entry in TCRdb, which reprocessed the 5' RACE reads and gives no DNA. Its table lists 150,000 to 200,000 distinct CDR3 sequences. Germline V lookup: CDR1 SGHRS, CDR2 YFSETQ. The CDR3 has 14 residues. For this clonotype: Its antigen is as yet unknown.

The clonotype comes from a human donor with ulcerative colitis or Crohn's disease, or a healthy co-twin of an affected twin (not recorded which). The chain employs TRBV5-1 and TRBJ2-5; TCRdb selects TRBD2, and the lack of DNA leaves this call unchecked. Sequenced: blood. CDR3 sequence reads: CASSLRTTQETQYF.